This T cell receptor (beta chain) was captured by sequencing in a study of OX40 agonist ivuxolimab in advanced cancers. Overall study context: Anti-PD-1, anti-PD-L1 or anti-CTLA-4 therapy given earlier was allowed, and roughly 40% had some. Three patients responded partially, comprising one with hepatocellular carcinoma and two with cutaneous melanoma.

V dropped 4 bases and J dropped 3; count of bases not matched to a gene: 5. The CDR3 is 17 amino acids. Measured with immunoSEQ multiplex PCR; TCRdb has only the in-frame clones, and not every one. Of approximately 49,000 clones listed, roughly four fifths are singletons. In the case of this clone: What it binds is unknown.

Study-wide results and caveats: CD8+ T cells averaged more expanded clones than CD4+.

Patients were ineligible given autoimmune disease history or systemic immunosuppression. J is TRBJ2-1 and V is TRBV23-1; 14 bases agree with TRBD2. TRBV23-1 is sorted into the ORF group, with uncertain function. The sequenced sample was CD4+ or CD8+ T cells sorted from blood, obtained in a trial of the OX40 agonist ivuxolimab. The source is an adult with an advanced solid tumor such as melanoma, head and neck, liver or kidney cancer. The CDR3: CASSLRLAGGVYNEQFF. DNA of the CDR3: TGCGCCAGCAGTCTTCGACTAGCGGGAGGGGTCTACAATGAGCAGTTCTTC.